Given below is one T cell receptor (beta chain) in context. In germline, CDR1 is KGHSH, CDR2 LQKENI. The length of the CDR3 is 14 residues. The J segment lost 5 bases and the V segment lost 4 bases, leaving 1 base of the junction unmatched. The data derive from a study of radiation and T cells in renal cell carcinoma. This sample's time point: blood 2 weeks post-SBRT. Specified treatment: 15 Gy SBRT to primary tumor, nephrectomy 4 weeks later. Libraries were prepared by immunoSEQ multiplex PCR; TCRdb keeps only in-frame clonotypes and omits some of them. The table has under 150,000 clones, 75% to 90% seen once.

The source of this sequence is a woman in her fifties or sixties with renal cell carcinoma. The chain uses TRBV18 and TRBJ2-1; 11 nucleotides match TRBD2. Source: blood, taken from a patient whose treatment included radiotherapy and nephrectomy. The DNA for the CDR3 is TGTGCCAGCTCACGACTAGCGGGAAACAATGAGCAGTTCTTC. Its protein product is CASSRLAGNNEQFF. Full variable domain (outside the CDR3, taken from reference TRBV18 and TRBJ2-1): NAGVMQNPRHLVRRRGQEARLRCSPMKGHSHVYWYRQLPEEGLKFMVYLQKENIIDESGMPKERFSAEFPKEGPSILRIQQVVRGDSAAYFCASSRLAGNNEQFFGPGTRLTVL.